The 19 T cell receptor beta chains presented below share a single source sample, sequenced in a study of identical twins. TCRdb analysed the 5' RACE reads with MiXCR anew, one entry per CDR3 protein. Among roughly 1.6 million distinct CDR3 sequences listed, about 32% were seen once. The sequencing sample was made of cord blood. These receptors were obtained from a newborn girl in good health.

This CDR3 reads CASSQVRAGARFYEQYF. The CDR3 nucleotides are TGTGCCAGCAGCCAAGTACGCGCGGGGGCCCGTTTCTACGAGCAGTACTTC. The chain combines TRBV14 with TRBJ2-7; tentative D call: TRBD2 (7 bases). The CDR3 contains 17 residues. The V gene's germline CDR1 is SGHDN and CDR2 FVKESK. V dropped 1 base and J dropped 3 bases, with 19 bases sitting between them.

This clonotype was seen only a few times. The chain combines TRBV12-3 or TRBV12-4 with TRBJ1-5; tentatively, D is TRBD1 (5 bases). This CDR3 is built from 15 residues. V lost 6 bases, J lost 4 bases, and 16 bases lay in between. CDR3 nucleotide sequence: TGTGCCAGCAGCCCAACCGGGACTCTTAATCAGCCCCAGCATTTT. This sequence encodes CASSPTGTLNQPQHF.

The table lists this clonotype with a few counts. The V call is TRBV29-1, the J call TRBJ2-3; possibly TRBD2 for D (6 bases). Germline V gene sequence: CDR1 SQVTM, CDR2 ANQGSEA. The CDR3 is made up of 13 amino acids. V was pared by 7 bases and J by 3 bases, with 14 bases between. CDR3 DNA: TGCAGCGGTAGACGGGACTCAACAGATACGCAGTATTTT. Its translation is CSGRRDSTDTQYF.

The chain has TRBV4-1 and TRBJ2-7; D unclear. The CDR3 is 14 amino acids. Germline CDR1 and CDR2: MGHRA and YSYEKL. Trimming took off 1 base at V and 2 bases at J, with 9 bases between the two ends. The CDR3 region is CASSQVISTYEQYF. The DNA of the CDR3 is TGCGCCAGCAGCCAAGTGATCAGCACCTACGAGCAGTACTTC.

This clonotype was seen more than once but under ten times. This chain links TRBV5-6 with TRBJ1-6; 10 bases line up with TRBD1. This CDR3 region has 14 residues. With 2 bases clipped from V and 8 bases from J, the junction kept 1 base outside the gene matches. CDR1 SGHDT and CDR2 YYEEEE come from the germline V gene. CDR3 amino acids: CASSFGTGDSPLHF. The CDR3 DNA follows: TGTGCCAGCAGCTTCGGGACAGGGGATTCACCCCTCCACTTT.

The CDR3 is CASSSLGTSRSYEQYF. The CDR3 bases are TGCGCCAGCAGCTCGCTAGGGACTAGTAGGTCCTACGAGCAGTACTTC. This sequence joins TRBV5-1 and TRBJ2-7; TRBD2 matches at 8 bases. CDR3 length: 16 residues. With 3 bases clipped from V and 1 base from J, the junction kept 9 bases outside the gene matches. Germline V gene lookup returns CDR1 SGHRS and CDR2 YFSETQ. The variable domain in full, completed from reference TRBV5-1 and TRBJ2-7, reads KAGVTQTPRYLIKTRGQQVTLSCSPISGHRSVSWYQQTPGQGLQFLFEYFSETQRNKGNFPGRFSGRQFSNSRSEMNVSTLELGDSALYLCASSSLGTSRSYEQYFGPGTRLTVT.

This clonotype was recorded a few times. The chain is built from TRBV5-5 and TRBJ1-2; no firm D call. Trimming left V 0 bases short and J 4 bases short, with 16 bases between. Germline V gene data show CDR1 as SGHKS and CDR2 as YYEKEE (reference sequence). The CDR3 totals 16 residues. The CDR3, as DNA: TGTGCCAGCAGCTTGGGCCAGGAGCCAGCGATCTATGGCTACACCTTC. Its protein product is CASSLGQEPAIYGYTF. Full variable domain (missing parts from reference TRBV5-5 and TRBJ1-2): DAGVTQSPTHLIKTRGQQVTLRCSPISGHKSVSWYQQVLGQGPQFIFQYYEKEERGRGNFPDRFSARQFPNYSSELNVNALLLGDSALYLCASSLGQEPAIYGYTFGSGTRLTVV.

This clonotype was seen a few times. The V and J genes are TRBV6-1 and TRBJ2-5; weak D call: TRBD1 (6 bases). Germline CDR1 is MNHNS and CDR2 is SASEGT. CDR3 length: 11 amino acids. V was trimmed by 6 bases and J by 8 bases, leaving 10 bases between them. The CDR3 DNA follows: TGTGCCAGCAGGATACAGGGAACCCAGTACTTC. Amino acids: CASRIQGTQYF.

This clonotype was seen many times. V gene TRBV9 combines with J gene TRBJ1-2; D not resolved. V lost 2 bases and J lost 5, with 7 bases in between. CDR1 and CDR2 (germline): SGDLS, YYNGEE. The length of the CDR3 is 12 residues. The CDR3 loop reads CASSVGRYGYTF. CDR3 DNA sequence: TGTGCCAGCAGCGTTGGACGGTATGGCTACACCTTC.

V gene TRBV28 combines with J gene TRBJ1-2, with TRBD1 matching 7 bases. In germline, CDR1 is MDHEN, CDR2 SYDVKM. The junction had 8 bases not matched to a gene; V was cut back by 6 bases and J by 4 bases. The CDR3 is made up of 14 amino acids. The CDR3 here is CASSSEGARYGYTF. CDR3 coding DNA: TGTGCCAGCAGCTCGGAGGGGGCGCGCTATGGCTACACCTTC.

This clonotype was detected only a few times. J is TRBJ2-2 and V is TRBV5-1; D gene uncertain. Trimming removed 3 bases at V and 6 bases at J, with 9 bases between. This CDR3 spans 13 amino acids. CDR1 is SGHRS and CDR2 is YFSETQ in the germline V gene. The CDR3 spells CASSSREAGELFF. CDR3 nucleotide sequence: TGCGCCAGCAGCTCTCGCGAGGCCGGGGAGCTGTTTTTT.

J is TRBJ2-1 and V is TRBV4-2; 15 nucleotides match TRBD2. The CDR3 runs to 19 residues. V trimming: 3 bases; J trimming: 3 bases; junction bases outside the gene matches: 9. Germline V gene lookup returns CDR1 LGHNA and CDR2 YNFKEQ. The DNA for the CDR3 is TGTGCCAGCAGCCACTCGAGGACTAGCGGGGGGGCCCACTACAATGAGCAGTTCTTC. Encoded protein: CASSHSRTSGGAHYNEQFF.

The chain has TRBV2 and TRBJ2-7, with 8 bases identical to TRBD1. CDR3 size: 14 residues. Germline trimming cut 4 bases from V and 3 bases from J; bases unmatched to any gene: 5. Germline V gives CDR1 SNHLY, CDR2 FYNNEI. Here the CDR3 reads CASSGRQGFYEQYF. In nucleotides, the CDR3 is TGTGCCAGCAGTGGAAGACAGGGGTTCTACGAGCAGTACTTC.

The J gene is TRBJ2-1, the V gene TRBV10-3; TRBD2 agrees at 7 bases. Per the germline V gene, CDR1 is ENHRY and CDR2 is SYGVKD. This CDR3 spans 16 amino acids. V shed 5 bases, J shed 0 bases, and the junction held 7 bases outside the gene matches. The DNA of the CDR3 is TGTGCCATCAGTATACTAGCGTTCAGCTCCTACAATGAGCAGTTCTTC. It encodes CAISILAFSSYNEQFF.

The CDR3 loop reads CASAADRSWFTEAFF. The DNA of the CDR3 is TGTGCCAGCGCCGCGGACAGGTCTTGGTTCACTGAAGCTTTCTTT. V usage is TRBV27 and J usage is TRBJ1-1, with 7 bases lining up with TRBD1. CDR3 length: 15 residues. The germline V gene encodes CDR1 MNHEY and CDR2 SMNVEV (reference sequence). V shed 8 bases and J 4 bases; nucleotides not matched to a gene: 13.

The rearrangement joins TRBV3-1 to TRBJ2-7; 8 bases match TRBD2. The germline V gene has CDR1 LGHDT and CDR2 YNNKEL (reference sequence). CDR3 size: 14 residues. V was pared by 1 base and J by 6 bases, with 5 bases of the junction left unmatched. CDR3: CASSQAGGRGEQYF. The CDR3, as DNA: TGTGCCAGCAGCCAAGCGGGGGGGCGAGGCGAGCAGTACTTC.

The V and J genes are TRBV6-6 and TRBJ2-7; TRBD2 matches at 12 bases. CDR1 MNHNY and CDR2 SVGAGI come from the germline V gene (reference sequence). This CDR3 has 15 amino acids. The junction had 2 bases not matched to a gene; V was cut back by 2 bases and J by 3 bases. The CDR3 DNA reads as TGTGCCAGCAGTTACGGACTAGCGGGGATCTACGAGCAGTACTTC. Translation: CASSYGLAGIYEQYF.

This chain connects TRBV6-5 to TRBJ1-2; the D gene is possibly TRBD1 (5 bases). The CDR3 covers 12 residues. With 6 bases removed from V and 8 bases from J, the gap between germline ends came to 13 bases. The germline V gene has CDR1 MNHEY and CDR2 SVGAGI. The CDR3 DNA reads as TGTGCCAGCAGGGACACTTCGGAGGGCTACACCTTC. Protein sequence: CASRDTSEGYTF.

This chain uses TRBV12-5 with TRBJ2-3, with 9 bases matching TRBD1. With V trimmed by 5 bases and J by 2 bases, 5 bases remained unmatched. This CDR3 contains 15 residues. CDR1 is LGHNT, CDR2 FRNRAP, per germline. CDR3 region: CASGPGTGHTDTQYF. CDR3 nucleotide sequence: TGTGCTAGTGGTCCAGGGACAGGGCACACAGATACGCAGTATTTT.